The entry below describes one TCR beta chain. This sample was taken from a study of blood T cell repertoires in COVID-19. Study-wide context: The United States, Italy and Spain supplied acute and convalescent COVID-19 samples. From T cells, B-cell-depleted T cells, or PBMCs came the material, which was cDNA or gDNA.

The authors' processing: Nucleated cell counts were estimated from reference gene primer amplification. Produced via immunoSEQ multiplex PCR; TCRdb's table is partial and in-frame only. That table is the source of V, J and clone size, and D and trimming were worked out from the DNA. The table shows 400,000 to 450,000 clones, with roughly 88% occurring only once. This CDR3 comprises 14 residues. Germline lookup yields CDR1 SGDLS and CDR2 YYNGEE. V lost 4 bases and J lost 5, with 16 bases in between. Sequences were obtained from peripheral blood. The genes are TRBV9 and TRBJ2-7; possibly TRBD2 for D (7 bases). The receptor was derived from a woman aged 45-65 years with COVID-19, enrolled during active disease. This CDR3 is CASSYGGGANEQYF. CDR3 bases: TGTGCCAGCAGCTACGGTGGGGGGGCCAACGAGCAGTACTTC.